The next 26 T cell receptor beta chains were all read from a single sample in a study of T cell changes during pregnancy in multiple sclerosis. Produced via immunoSEQ multiplex PCR; TCRdb's table is partial and in-frame only. The data hold fewer than 25,000 clones, with about 92% observed a single time. Material: CD8+ T cells from peripheral blood mononuclear cells, obtained in the third trimester of pregnancy. These receptors originate from a female donor in good health, enrolled as a control in a pregnancy study.

A single count supports this clone. The chain recombines TRBV29-1 with TRBJ1-1; 7 positions agree with TRBD1. CDR1 SQVTM and CDR2 ANQGSEA come from the germline V gene. After removal of 4 bases from V and 12 bases from J, the junction contained 5 bases not matched to a gene. The CDR3 has 10 amino acids. The CDR3: CSVARGETFF. DNA of the CDR3: TGCAGCGTTGCCAGGGGGGAAACTTTCTTT.

The chain carries TRBV9 and TRBJ2-7; possible D gene TRBD2, 6 bases. The CDR3 runs to 17 residues. Trimming stripped 4 bases from V and 0 bases from J, with 20 bases between. Germline CDR1 and CDR2: SGDLS and YYNGEE. In DNA form, the CDR3 reads TGTGCCAGCAGCCCTCTACGGGGAGGCAGTTCCTCCTACGAGCAGTACTTC. As protein: CASSPLRGGSSSYEQYF.

This sequence joins TRBV29-1 and TRBJ2-2; TRBD1 might be the D (6 bases). The V gene lost 6 bases and the J gene lost 4 bases, with 12 bases spanning the gap. This CDR3 spans 13 amino acids. Germline values: CDR1 SQVTM, CDR2 ANQGSEA. The CDR3 DNA follows: TGCAGCGTGGGGACATCGACCACCGGGGAGCTGTTTTTT. It yields the protein CSVGTSTTGELFF.

A single count supports this clone. The chain recombines TRBV20-1 with TRBJ1-1; D ambiguous. Germline V CDR1 and CDR2: DFQATT, SNEGSKA (reference sequence). The CDR3 is 11 residues long. Trimming pared 2 bases from V and 6 bases from J, leaving 7 bases between. This CDR3 reads CSARRSAEAFF. CDR3 bases: TGCAGTGCTAGACGATCGGCTGAAGCTTTCTTT.

The chain is built from TRBV7-2 and TRBJ2-1; 12 bases line up with TRBD2. CDR1 is SGHTA and CDR2 is FQGNSA in the germline V gene. CDR3 size: 15 residues. V lost 6 bases to trimming and J lost 5 bases; unmatched junction nucleotides: 5. CDR3 sequence reads: CASSLTSGRHNEQFF. CDR3 nucleotides: TGTGCCAGCAGTCTCACTAGCGGGAGGCACAATGAGCAGTTCTTC.

The chain joins TRBV29-1 to TRBJ1-1; D not resolved. The germline V gene encodes CDR1 SQVTM and CDR2 ANQGSEA. The CDR3 contains 13 residues. Trimming pared 7 bases from V and 1 base from J, leaving 13 bases between. DNA for the CDR3: TGCAGCGCAGTTGGTGGTGAGAACACTGAAGCTTTCTTT. Amino acid sequence: CSAVGGENTEAFF.

The chain uses TRBV4-1 and TRBJ2-7; 9 bases are a match to TRBD2. Germline loops: CDR1 MGHRA, CDR2 YSYEKL. CDR3 length: 14 amino acids. V lost 4 bases and J lost 5; bases outside the gene matches: 6. CDR3 loop: CASSPGLARDEQYF. The CDR3 DNA follows: TGCGCCAGCAGCCCCGGACTAGCGAGGGACGAGCAGTACTTC.

This clone has only one observation. CDR3 sequence (DNA): TGTGCCAGTAGTCCGCGACAGGGCCCGTATAATTCACCCCTCCACTTT. Translating it yields CASSPRQGPYNSPLHF. The V call is TRBV19, the J call TRBJ1-6; 7 bases agree with TRBD1. With V trimmed by 5 bases and J by 4 bases, 8 bases remained unmatched. This CDR3 spans 16 amino acids. Germline CDR1 LNHDA, CDR2 SQIVND (reference sequence).

The V gene is TRBV5-1, the J gene TRBJ1-1, with D tentatively TRBD1 (6 bases). The CDR3 covers 14 residues. V dropped 3 bases and J dropped 1 base, with 10 bases sitting between them. Looked up from germline, CDR1 is SGHRS and CDR2 is YFSETQ. CDR3 residues: CASSSKGGNTEAFF. CDR3 DNA: TGCGCCAGCAGCTCGAAAGGGGGGAACACTGAAGCTTTCTTT.

This clone was recorded once. The CDR3 sequence is CASSYLESSDTQYF. DNA of the CDR3: TGTGCCAGCAGTTACCTCGAGTCGTCAGATACGCAGTATTTT. This chain links TRBV6-6 with TRBJ2-3, with D unclear. There are 14 residues in the CDR3. V was shortened by 2 bases and J by 4 bases, with 10 bases between the two germline ends. CDR1 and CDR2 from the germline V gene are MNHNY and SVGAGI (reference sequence).

This clone occurred once. The rearrangement links TRBV7-2 to TRBJ2-3, with 7 bases aligning to TRBD2. Germline values: CDR1 SGHTA, CDR2 FQGNSA. This CDR3 is 16 amino acids long. Trimming at V came to 6 bases and at J to 0 bases, leaving 9 bases not matched to a gene. CDR3 DNA sequence: TGTGCCAGCAGTTTTTCCATTAGCGGGAGCACAGATACGCAGTATTTT. Protein product: CASSFSISGSTDTQYF.

V and J are TRBV29-1 and TRBJ1-3; 9 nucleotides match TRBD1. This CDR3 region has 13 residues. V lost 7 bases, J lost 11 bases, and 12 bases stayed unmatched. The germline V gene has CDR1 SQVTM and CDR2 ANQGSEA. The DNA of the CDR3 is TGCAGCGGGGGGACAGGGAAAAGGGAGTCCATATATTTT. This encodes CSGGTGKRESIYF.

The chain's CDR3 is CASRPFEGEVSPLHF. The CDR3 DNA follows: TGTGCCAGCCGACCCTTCGAAGGGGAAGTTTCACCCCTCCACTTT. The gene calls are TRBV28 and TRBJ1-6, with D perhaps matching TRBD1 (5 bases). The germline CDR1 and CDR2 sequences are MDHEN and SYDVKM. Between the trimmed V and J ends, which lost 8 bases and 9 bases, there was a span of 20 bases. The CDR3 spans 15 residues.

J is TRBJ2-7 and V is TRBV19; D is ambiguous. Deletions cut 3 bases from V and 6 bases from J, with 9 bases between. CDR1 and CDR2 (germline): LNHDA, SQIVND (reference sequence). The length of the CDR3 is 12 residues. The CDR3 DNA reads as TGTGCCAGTAGTATCGGTCTCGGCGAGCAGTACTTC. Encoded protein: CASSIGLGEQYF.

This clone appeared a single time. The rearrangement links TRBV28 to TRBJ2-2; 11 nucleotides align to TRBD2. Trimming at V came to 9 bases and at J to 1 base, leaving 13 bases not matched to a gene. The CDR3 is 18 amino acids. Germline V lookup: CDR1 MDHEN, CDR2 SYDVKM. Written as DNA, the CDR3 is TGTGCCAGGATAAACCATCATAGCGGGAGGGTGAACACCGGGGAGCTGTTTTTT. Its protein is CARINHHSGRVNTGELFF.

The chain has TRBV19 and TRBJ1-3, with a weak D call TRBD1 (5 bases). Germline loops: CDR1 LNHDA, CDR2 SQIVND (reference sequence). The V end was cut by 6 bases, the J end by 4 bases, with 13 bases between. The CDR3 covers 14 residues. Here the CDR3 reads CASREWDSGNTIYF. The CDR3 region has the DNA TGTGCCAGTAGGGAGTGGGACTCCGGAAACACCATATATTTT.

The gene calls are TRBV6-4 and TRBJ2-5; 8 bases agree with TRBD1. Germline CDR1 reads MRHNA; CDR2 reads SNTAGT. This CDR3 spans 14 amino acids. The V segment lost 6 bases and the J segment 2 bases; nucleotides outside the gene matches: 5. The CDR3 sequence: CASSQGTGQETQYF. In DNA, the CDR3 is TGTGCCAGCAGCCAAGGGACAGGACAAGAGACCCAGTACTTC.

V and J are TRBV28 and TRBJ2-7; D is unresolved. Germline assignment: CDR1 MDHEN and CDR2 SYDVKM. This CDR3 spans 13 amino acids. Between the trimmed V and J ends, which lost 2 bases and 0 bases, there was a span of 5 bases. The CDR3: CASSLEHSYEQYF. CDR3 DNA sequence: TGTGCCAGCAGTTTAGAGCACTCCTACGAGCAGTACTTC.

The chain couples TRBV7-6 to TRBJ2-7; D perhaps matches TRBD2 (7 bases). The length of the CDR3 is 15 residues. V was pared by 5 bases and J by 1 base, with 15 bases between. Germline CDR1 and CDR2: SGHVS and FNYEAQ. The CDR3 DNA sequence: TGTGCCAGCAGCGGGGGGGGACACAAATCCTACGAGCAGTACTTC. Protein sequence: CASSGGGHKSYEQYF.

This rearrangement joins TRBV15 to TRBJ1-2; D is ambiguous. The CDR3 covers 14 residues. V dropped 1 base and J dropped 5 bases, with 11 bases sitting between them. Germline V gene lookup returns CDR1 LNHNV and CDR2 YYDKDF (reference sequence). DNA for the CDR3: TGTGCCACCAGCAGAGTTGGCTCTCGTTATGGCTACACCTTC. Encoded protein: CATSRVGSRYGYTF.

This chain links TRBV7-2 with TRBJ2-3; tentatively, D is TRBD2 (7 bases). The V end was cut by 6 bases, the J end by 0 bases, with 16 bases between. Germline assignment: CDR1 SGHTA and CDR2 FQGNSA. The length of the CDR3 is 16 residues. In DNA form, the CDR3 reads TGTGCCAGCAGACCTCGGGGGGCGGTCAGCACAGATACGCAGTATTTT. Protein sequence: CASRPRGAVSTDTQYF.

The chain uses TRBV19 and TRBJ2-7; 8 bases map to TRBD1. Germline values: CDR1 LNHDA, CDR2 SQIVND (reference sequence). The CDR3 length is 14 residues. Trimming cost V 5 bases and J 3 bases; bases outside gene matches: 6. The CDR3 DNA sequence: TGTGCCAGTAGTTCTTGGACAGGGAGCTACGAGCAGTACTTC. It yields the protein CASSSWTGSYEQYF.

This chain links TRBV11-2 with TRBJ2-1; D possibly corresponds to TRBD1 (5 bases). Per the germline V gene, CDR1 is SGHAT and CDR2 is FQNNGV. The length of the CDR3 is 13 residues. V lost 5 bases, J lost 2 bases, and 7 bases lay in between. DNA of the CDR3: TGTGCCAGCAGCATCAGGGCCTACAATGAGCAGTTCTTC. This codes for CASSIRAYNEQFF.

This rearrangement joins TRBV7-2 to TRBJ1-2, with D tentatively TRBD1 (6 bases). CDR1 SGHTA and CDR2 FQGNSA come from the germline V gene. V was shortened by 5 bases and J by 4 bases, with 11 bases between the two germline ends. CDR3 length equals 13 residues. The CDR3 DNA follows: TGTGCCAGCAGCCAGACAGGAATCTATGGCTACACCTTC. Its translation: CASSQTGIYGYTF.

The V call is TRBV5-4, the J call TRBJ1-1, with D hard to call. Germline values: CDR1 SGHNT, CDR2 YYREEE (reference sequence). The CDR3 contains 13 residues. With 0 bases removed from V and 6 bases from J, the gap between germline ends came to 9 bases. CDR3 nucleotide sequence: TGTGCCAGCAGCTTGGCCGACTCCTCTGAAGCTTTCTTT. This codes for CASSLADSSEAFF.

The chain carries TRBV6-1 and TRBJ2-1; D gene unclear. Germline loops: CDR1 MNHNS, CDR2 SASEGT. The CDR3 is 14 amino acids. CDR3 region: CATNPRQDYNEQFF. Here the CDR3 DNA reads TGTGCAACCAACCCTCGGCAGGACTACAATGAGCAGTTCTTC.